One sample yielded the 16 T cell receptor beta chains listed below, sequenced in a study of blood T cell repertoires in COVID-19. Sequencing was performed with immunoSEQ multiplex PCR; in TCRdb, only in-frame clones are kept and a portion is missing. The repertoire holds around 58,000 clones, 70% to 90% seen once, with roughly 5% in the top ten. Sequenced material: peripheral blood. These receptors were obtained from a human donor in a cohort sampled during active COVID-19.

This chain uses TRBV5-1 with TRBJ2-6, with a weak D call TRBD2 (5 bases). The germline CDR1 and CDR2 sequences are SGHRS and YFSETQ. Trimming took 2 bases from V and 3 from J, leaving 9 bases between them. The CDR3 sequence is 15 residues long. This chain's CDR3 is CASSFGVDGANVLTF. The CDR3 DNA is TGCGCCAGCAGCTTCGGGGTCGATGGGGCCAACGTCCTGACTTTC.

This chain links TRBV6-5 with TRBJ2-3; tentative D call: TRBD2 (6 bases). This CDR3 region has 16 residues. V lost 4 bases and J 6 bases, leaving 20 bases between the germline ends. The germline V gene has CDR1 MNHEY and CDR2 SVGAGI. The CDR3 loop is CASSSGRRDPKDTQYF. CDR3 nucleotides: TGTGCCAGCAGTTCGGGGAGGAGGGACCCGAAGGATACGCAGTATTTT.

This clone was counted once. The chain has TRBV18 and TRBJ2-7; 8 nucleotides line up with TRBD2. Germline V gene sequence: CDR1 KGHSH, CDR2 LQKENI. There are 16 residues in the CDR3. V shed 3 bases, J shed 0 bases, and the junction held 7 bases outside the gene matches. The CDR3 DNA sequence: TGTGCCAGCTCACCCCAGCGGGGGTTGAGCTCCTACGAGCAGTACTTC. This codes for CASSPQRGLSSYEQYF.

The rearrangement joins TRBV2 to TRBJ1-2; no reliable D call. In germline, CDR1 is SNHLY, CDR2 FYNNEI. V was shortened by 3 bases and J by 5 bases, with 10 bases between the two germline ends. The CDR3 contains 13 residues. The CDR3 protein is CASSDNRGYGYTF. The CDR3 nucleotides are TGTGCCAGCAGTGATAATCGAGGGTATGGCTACACCTTC.

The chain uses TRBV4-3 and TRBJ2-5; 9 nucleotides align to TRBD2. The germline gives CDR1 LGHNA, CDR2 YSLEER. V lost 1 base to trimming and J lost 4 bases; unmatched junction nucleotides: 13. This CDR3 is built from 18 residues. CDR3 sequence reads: CASSQGRSLAGNRETQYF. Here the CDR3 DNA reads TGCGCCAGCAGCCAAGGGAGGAGCCTAGCGGGGAATAGAGAGACCCAGTACTTC.

The DNA of the CDR3 is TGTGCCAGCTCACCAGGAGGGGGCCAGAGCGACATGAACACTGAAGCTTTCTTT. Translation: CASSPGGGQSDMNTEAFF. This chain joins TRBV18 and TRBJ1-1; 7 bases are a match to TRBD1. CDR3 length equals 18 residues. The V gene's germline CDR1 is KGHSH and CDR2 LQKENI. The ends lost 2 bases at V and 0 bases at J; junction bases unmatched: 12.

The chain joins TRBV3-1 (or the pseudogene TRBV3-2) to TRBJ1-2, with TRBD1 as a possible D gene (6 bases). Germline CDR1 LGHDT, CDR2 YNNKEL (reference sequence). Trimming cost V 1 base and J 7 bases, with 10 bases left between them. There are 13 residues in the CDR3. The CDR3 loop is CASSQGQDGGYTF. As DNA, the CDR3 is TGTGCCAGCAGCCAAGGACAGGACGGTGGCTACACCTTC.

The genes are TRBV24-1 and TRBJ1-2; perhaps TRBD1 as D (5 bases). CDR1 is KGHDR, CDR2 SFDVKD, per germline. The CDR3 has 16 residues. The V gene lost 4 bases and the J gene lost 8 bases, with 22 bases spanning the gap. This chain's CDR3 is CATSDPLGRGGLGYTF. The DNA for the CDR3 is TGTGCCACCAGTGACCCGCTGGGACGTGGGGGGTTAGGCTACACCTTC.

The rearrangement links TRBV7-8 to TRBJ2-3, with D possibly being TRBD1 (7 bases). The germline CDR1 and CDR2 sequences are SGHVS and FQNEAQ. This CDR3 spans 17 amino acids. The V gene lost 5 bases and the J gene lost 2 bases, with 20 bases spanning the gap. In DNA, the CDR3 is TGTGCCAGCAGCCCCAGGGGGAGGACCCGCTTCACAGATACGCAGTATTTT. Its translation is CASSPRGRTRFTDTQYF. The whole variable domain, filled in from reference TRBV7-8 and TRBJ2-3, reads GAGVSQSPRYKVAKRGQDVALRCDPISGHVSLFWYQQALGQGPEFLTYFQNEAQLDKSGLPSDRFFAERPEGSVSTLKIQRTQQEDSAVYLCASSPRGRTRFTDTQYFGPGTRLTVL.

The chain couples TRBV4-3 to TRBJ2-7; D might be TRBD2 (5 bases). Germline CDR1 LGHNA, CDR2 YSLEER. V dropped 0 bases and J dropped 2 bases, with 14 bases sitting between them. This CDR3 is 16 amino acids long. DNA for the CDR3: TGCGCCAGCAGCCAAGAAGGCGGACTTTTACCCTACGAGCAGTACTTC. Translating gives CASSQEGGLLPYEQYF.

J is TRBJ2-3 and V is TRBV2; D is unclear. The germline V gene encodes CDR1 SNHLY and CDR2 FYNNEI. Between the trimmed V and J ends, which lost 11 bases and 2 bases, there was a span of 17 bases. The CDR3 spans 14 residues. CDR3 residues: CARALGHSTDTQYF. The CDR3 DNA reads TGTGCCCGAGCCCTAGGCCACTCCACAGATACGCAGTATTTT. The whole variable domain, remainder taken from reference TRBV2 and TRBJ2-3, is EPEVTQTPSHQVTQMGQEVILRCVPISNHLYFYWYRQILGQKVEFLVSFYNNEISEKSEIFDDQFSVERPDGSNFTLKIRSTKLEDSAMYFCARALGHSTDTQYFGPGTRLTVL.

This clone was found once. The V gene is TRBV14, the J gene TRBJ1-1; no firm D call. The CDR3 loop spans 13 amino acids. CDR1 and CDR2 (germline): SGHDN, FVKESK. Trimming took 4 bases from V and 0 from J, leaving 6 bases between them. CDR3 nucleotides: TGTGCCAGCAGCCGAGACTTGAACACTGAAGCTTTCTTT. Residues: CASSRDLNTEAFF. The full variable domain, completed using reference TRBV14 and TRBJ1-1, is EAGVTQFPSHSVIEKGQTVTLRCDPISGHDNLYWYRRVMGKEIKFLLHFVKESKQDESGMPNNRFLAERTGGTYSTLKVQPAELEDSGVYFCASSRDLNTEAFFGQGTRLTVV.

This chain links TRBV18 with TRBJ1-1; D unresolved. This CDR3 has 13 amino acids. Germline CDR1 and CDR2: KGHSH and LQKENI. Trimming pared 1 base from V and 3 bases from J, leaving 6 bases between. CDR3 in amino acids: CASSPRQDTEAFF. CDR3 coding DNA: TGTGCCAGCTCACCACGTCAGGACACTGAAGCTTTCTTT. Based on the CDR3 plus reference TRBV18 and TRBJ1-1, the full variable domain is NAGVMQNPRHLVRRRGQEARLRCSPMKGHSHVYWYRQLPEEGLKFMVYLQKENIIDESGMPKERFSAEFPKEGPSILRIQQVVRGDSAAYFCASSPRQDTEAFFGQGTRLTVV.

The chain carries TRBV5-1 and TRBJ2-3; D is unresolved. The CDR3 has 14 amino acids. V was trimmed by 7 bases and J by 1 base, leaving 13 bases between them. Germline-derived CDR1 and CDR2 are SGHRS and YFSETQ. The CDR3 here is CASRLQVGTDTQYF. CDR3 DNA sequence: TGCGCCAGCCGTTTGCAGGTCGGCACAGATACGCAGTATTTT.

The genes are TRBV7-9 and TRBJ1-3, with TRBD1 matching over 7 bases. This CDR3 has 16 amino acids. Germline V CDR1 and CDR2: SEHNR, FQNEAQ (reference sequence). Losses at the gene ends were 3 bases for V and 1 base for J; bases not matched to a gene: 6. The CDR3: CASSFRTGRSGNTIYF. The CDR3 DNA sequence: TGTGCCAGCAGCTTCCGGACAGGAAGGTCTGGAAACACCATATATTTT.

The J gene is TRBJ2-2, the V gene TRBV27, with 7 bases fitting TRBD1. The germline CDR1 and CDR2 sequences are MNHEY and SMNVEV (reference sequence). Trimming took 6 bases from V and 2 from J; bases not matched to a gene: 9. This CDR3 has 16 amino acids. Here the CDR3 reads CASRRQGSYNTGELFF. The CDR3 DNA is TGTGCCAGCAGGAGACAGGGTTCATATAACACCGGGGAGCTGTTTTTT.